This TCR beta chain was sequenced for a study of cytomegalovirus exposure and HLA in healthy donors. Study-wide findings and caveats: Most TCR sequences proved rare, with some public TCRs found in many donors.

The V end lost 1 base, the J end lost 5 bases, and 11 bases lay between the germline ends. The CDR3 length is 14 residues. Per the germline V gene, CDR1 is SEHNR and CDR2 is FQNEAQ (reference sequence). To note about this clone: Its specificity is unknown.

Researchers ran the PCR with 60 Vbeta and 13 Jbeta primers. Here immunoSEQ multiplex PCR was the method, and the copy in TCRdb shows in-frame clones only, minus some. The data contain under 100,000 clones, approximately 79% of them singletons. The receptor's source is a man aged 30 to 45 in good health and CMV-seronegative. The chain has TRBV7-9 and TRBJ1-1, with D perhaps TRBD1 (6 bases). Sequencing input: PBMCs. The CDR3 loop reads CASSLEDSVTEAFF. The CDR3 DNA is TGTGCCAGCAGCTTAGAGGACAGTGTTACTGAAGCTTTCTTT.